These T cell receptor beta chains were read from a single sample in a study of T cells expressing NK-cell markers. TCRdb reanalyzed the 5' RACE reads, giving one entry per CDR3 protein sequence and no DNA. The sample holds 300,000 to 500,000 distinct CDR3 sequences. The sequenced sample consisted of blood T cells: a sorted CD56 or NKG2C T cell subset, CD4+ or CD8+ T cells, or bulk PBMC T cells (not recorded which). These receptors originate from a woman aged 50 to 60 in good health. The CDR3 runs from the conserved cysteine through the conserved F or W.

j_call: TRBJ2-5; v_call: TRBV20-1; cdr3_aa: CSAAVAGPETQYF
j_call: TRBJ1-2; v_call: TRBV4-1; cdr3_aa: CASSQPRRGLGYGYTF
j_call: TRBJ2-1; v_call: TRBV4-2; cdr3_aa: CASSQEGTRGLNEQFF
j_call: TRBJ2-5; v_call: TRBV29-1; cdr3_aa: CSVEGDRALQETQYF
j_call: TRBJ2-7; v_call: TRBV7-3; cdr3_aa: CASSRGGADYEQYF
j_call: TRBJ2-1; v_call: TRBV3-1; cdr3_aa: CASSQDEPPLGEQFF
j_call: TRBJ2-5; v_call: TRBV5-5; cdr3_aa: CASIRTLEETQYF
j_call: TRBJ1-4; v_call: TRBV25-1; cdr3_aa: CASSESGYEKLFF
j_call: TRBJ1-5; v_call: TRBV12-3/TRBV12-4; cdr3_aa: CASNRVGQPQHF
j_call: TRBJ2-7; v_call: TRBV29-1; cdr3_aa: CSVEPRGKDEQYF
j_call: TRBJ2-2; v_call: TRBV19; cdr3_aa: CASTGYRGRELFF
j_call: TRBJ2-5; v_call: TRBV28; cdr3_aa: CASSRVGASNQRETQYF
j_call: TRBJ2-1; v_call: TRBV7-3; cdr3_aa: CASSLRGAAYNEQFF
j_call: TRBJ2-1; v_call: TRBV20-1; cdr3_aa: CSARSSRATASYNEQFF
j_call: TRBJ2-7; v_call: TRBV5-1; cdr3_aa: CASSLIPTGSGGEQYF
j_call: TRBJ2-7; v_call: TRBV12-3/TRBV12-4; cdr3_aa: CASSLLGDEQYF